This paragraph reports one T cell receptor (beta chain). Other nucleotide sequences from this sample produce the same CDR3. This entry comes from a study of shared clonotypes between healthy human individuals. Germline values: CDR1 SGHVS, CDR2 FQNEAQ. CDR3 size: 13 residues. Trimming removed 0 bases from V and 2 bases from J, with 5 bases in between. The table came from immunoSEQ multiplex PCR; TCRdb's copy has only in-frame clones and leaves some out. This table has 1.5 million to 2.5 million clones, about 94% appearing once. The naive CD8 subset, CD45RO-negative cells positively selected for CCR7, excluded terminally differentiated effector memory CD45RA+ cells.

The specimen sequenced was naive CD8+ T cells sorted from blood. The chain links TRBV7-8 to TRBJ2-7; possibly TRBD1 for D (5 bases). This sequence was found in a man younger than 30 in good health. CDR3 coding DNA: TGTGCCAGCAGCTTAGCAGGGGCCTACGAGCAGTACTTC. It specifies CASSLAGAYEQYF.